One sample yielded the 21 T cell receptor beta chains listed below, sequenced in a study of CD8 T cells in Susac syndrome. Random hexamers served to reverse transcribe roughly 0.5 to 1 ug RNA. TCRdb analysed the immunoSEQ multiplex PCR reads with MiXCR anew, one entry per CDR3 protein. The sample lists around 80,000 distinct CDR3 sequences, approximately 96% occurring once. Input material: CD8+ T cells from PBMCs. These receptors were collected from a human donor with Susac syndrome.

This CDR3 is CASSITGSHEQYF. In nucleotides, the CDR3 is TGTGCCAGCAGTATTACAGGGTCCCACGAGCAGTACTTC. The chain employs TRBV5-6 and TRBJ2-7; possible D gene TRBD1, 6 bases. V was trimmed by 5 bases and J by 5 bases, leaving 14 bases between them. CDR1 SGHDT and CDR2 YYEEEE come from the germline V gene. The CDR3 length is 13 residues.

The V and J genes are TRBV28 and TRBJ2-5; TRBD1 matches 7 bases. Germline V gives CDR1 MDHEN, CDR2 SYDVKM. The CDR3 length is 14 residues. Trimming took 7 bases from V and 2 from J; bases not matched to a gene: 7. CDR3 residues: CASTHDREQETQYF. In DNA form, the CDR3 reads TGTGCCAGCACCCACGACAGGGAACAAGAGACCCAGTACTTC.

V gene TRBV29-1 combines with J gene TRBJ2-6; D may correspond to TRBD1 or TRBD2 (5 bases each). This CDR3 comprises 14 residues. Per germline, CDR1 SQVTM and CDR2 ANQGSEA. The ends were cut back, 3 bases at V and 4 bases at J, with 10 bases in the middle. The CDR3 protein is CSVEERGGANVLTF. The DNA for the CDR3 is TGCAGCGTTGAGGAGAGGGGAGGGGCCAACGTCCTGACTTTC.

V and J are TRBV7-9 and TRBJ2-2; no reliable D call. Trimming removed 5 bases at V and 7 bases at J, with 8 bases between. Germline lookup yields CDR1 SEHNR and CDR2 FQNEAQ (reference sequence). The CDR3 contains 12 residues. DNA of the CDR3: TGTGCCAGCAGCCCCTTCGTCGGGGAGCTGTTTTTT. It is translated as CASSPFVGELFF.

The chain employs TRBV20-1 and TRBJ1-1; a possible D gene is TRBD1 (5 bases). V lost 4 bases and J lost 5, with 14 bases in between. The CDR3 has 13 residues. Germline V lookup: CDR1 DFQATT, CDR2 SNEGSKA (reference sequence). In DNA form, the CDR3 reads TGCAGTGCTACGGACATCAGATGGACTGAAGCTTTCTTT. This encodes CSATDIRWTEAFF.

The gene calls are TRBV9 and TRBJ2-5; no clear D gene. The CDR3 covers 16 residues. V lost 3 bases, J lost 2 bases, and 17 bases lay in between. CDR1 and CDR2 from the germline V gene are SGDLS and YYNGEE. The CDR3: CASSAPRAAPQETQYF. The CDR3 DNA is TGTGCCAGCAGCGCCCCTAGGGCGGCTCCACAAGAGACCCAGTACTTC.

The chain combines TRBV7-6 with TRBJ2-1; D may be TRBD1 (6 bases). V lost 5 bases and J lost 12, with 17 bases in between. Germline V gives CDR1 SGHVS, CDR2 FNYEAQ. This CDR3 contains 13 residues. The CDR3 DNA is TGTGCCAGCAGCAACGGACAGCCTGGGGGGCAGTTCTTC. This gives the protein CASSNGQPGGQFF.

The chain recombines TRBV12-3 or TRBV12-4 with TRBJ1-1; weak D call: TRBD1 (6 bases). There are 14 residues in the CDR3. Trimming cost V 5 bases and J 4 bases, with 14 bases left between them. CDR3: CASSIWTVLTEAFF. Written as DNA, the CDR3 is TGTGCCAGCAGTATCTGGACAGTCCTCACTGAAGCTTTCTTT.

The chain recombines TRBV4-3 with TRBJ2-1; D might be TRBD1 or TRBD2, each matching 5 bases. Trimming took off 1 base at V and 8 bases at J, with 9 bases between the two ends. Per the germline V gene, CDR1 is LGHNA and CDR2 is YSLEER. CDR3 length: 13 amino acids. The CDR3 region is CASSQGGVDEQFF. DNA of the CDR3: TGCGCCAGCAGCCAAGGAGGGGTAGATGAGCAGTTCTTC.

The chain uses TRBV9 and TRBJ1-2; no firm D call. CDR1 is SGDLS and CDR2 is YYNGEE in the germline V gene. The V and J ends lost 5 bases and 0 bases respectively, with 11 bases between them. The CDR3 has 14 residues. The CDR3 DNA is TGTGCCAGCAGTAAGACGGAAGCTAACTATGGCTACACCTTC. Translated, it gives CASSKTEANYGYTF.

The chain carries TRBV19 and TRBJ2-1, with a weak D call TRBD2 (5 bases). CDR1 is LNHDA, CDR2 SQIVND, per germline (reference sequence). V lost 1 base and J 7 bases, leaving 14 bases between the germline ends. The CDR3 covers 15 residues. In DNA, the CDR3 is TGTGCCAGTAGTATAGGCTTCAGCGGCCTGAATGAGCAGTTCTTC. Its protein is CASSIGFSGLNEQFF.

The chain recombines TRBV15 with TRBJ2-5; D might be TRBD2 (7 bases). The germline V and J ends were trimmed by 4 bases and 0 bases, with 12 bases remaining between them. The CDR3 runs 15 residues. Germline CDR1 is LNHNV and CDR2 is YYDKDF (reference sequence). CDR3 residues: CATSKGGGNQETQYF. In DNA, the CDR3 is TGTGCCACCAGCAAGGGGGGGGGAAACCAAGAGACCCAGTACTTC.

CDR3 nucleotides: TGTGCCAGCAGCCCAAGACAGGGGGCCTCTCCCGACTACACCTTC. It translates to CASSPRQGASPDYTF. V is TRBV9 and J is TRBJ1-2; 10 nucleotides line up with TRBD1. The CDR3 length is 15 residues. Unmatched junction bases numbered 13, after V lost 4 bases and J lost 10 bases. CDR1 and CDR2 (germline): SGDLS, YYNGEE. Looking up the rest from reference TRBV9 and TRBJ1-2 gives the full variable domain: DSGVTQTPKHLITATGQRVTLRCSPRSGDLSVYWYQQSLDQGLQFLIQYYNGEERAKGNILERFSAQQFPDLHSELNLSSLELGDSALYFCASSPRQGASPDYTFGSGTRLTVV.

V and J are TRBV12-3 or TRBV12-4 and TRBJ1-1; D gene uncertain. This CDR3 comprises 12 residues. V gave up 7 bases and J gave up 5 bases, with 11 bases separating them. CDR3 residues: CASTQTRTEAFF. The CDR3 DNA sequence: TGTGCCAGCACCCAAACGCGAACTGAAGCTTTCTTT.

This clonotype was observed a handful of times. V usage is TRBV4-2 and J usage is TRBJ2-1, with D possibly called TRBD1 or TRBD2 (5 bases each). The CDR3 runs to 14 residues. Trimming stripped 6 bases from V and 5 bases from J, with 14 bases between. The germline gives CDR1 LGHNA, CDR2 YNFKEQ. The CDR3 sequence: CASSHWGRDNEQFF. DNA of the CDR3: TGTGCCAGCAGTCATTGGGGACGGGACAATGAGCAGTTCTTC.

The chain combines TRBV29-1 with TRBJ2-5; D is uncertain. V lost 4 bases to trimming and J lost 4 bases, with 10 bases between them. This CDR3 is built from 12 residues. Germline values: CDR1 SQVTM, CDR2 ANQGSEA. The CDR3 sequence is CSVVPRPETQYF. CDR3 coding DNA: TGCAGCGTTGTCCCAAGGCCAGAGACCCAGTACTTC.

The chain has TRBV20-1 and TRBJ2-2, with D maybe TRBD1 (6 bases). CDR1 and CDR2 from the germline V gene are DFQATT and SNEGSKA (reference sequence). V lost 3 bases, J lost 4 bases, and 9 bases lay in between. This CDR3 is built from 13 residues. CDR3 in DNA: TGCAGTGCTAGGGACAGCCTCACCGGGGAGCTGTTTTTT. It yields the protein CSARDSLTGELFF.

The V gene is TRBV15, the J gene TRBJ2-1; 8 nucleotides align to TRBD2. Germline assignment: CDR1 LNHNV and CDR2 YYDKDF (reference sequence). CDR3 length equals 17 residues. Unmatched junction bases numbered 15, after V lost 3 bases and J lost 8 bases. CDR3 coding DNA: TGTGCCACCAGCAGCCCTCAGGGGCGGGAGGCCGAGGATGAGCAGTTCTTC. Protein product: CATSSPQGREAEDEQFF.

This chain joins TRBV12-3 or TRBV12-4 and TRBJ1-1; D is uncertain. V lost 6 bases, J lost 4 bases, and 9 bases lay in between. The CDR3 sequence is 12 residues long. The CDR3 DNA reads TGTGCCAGCAGGTTCGGGAGCACTGAAGCTTTCTTT. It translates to CASRFGSTEAFF.

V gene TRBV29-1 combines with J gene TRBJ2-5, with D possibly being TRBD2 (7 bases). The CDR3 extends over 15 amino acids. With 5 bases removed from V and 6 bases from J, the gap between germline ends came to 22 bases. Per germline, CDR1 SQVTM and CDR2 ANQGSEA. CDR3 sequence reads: CSVPGGSPGEQTQYF. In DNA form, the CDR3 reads TGCAGCGTTCCGGGGGGTAGTCCAGGGGAACAGACCCAGTACTTC.

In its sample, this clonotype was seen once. The chain's CDR3 is CASSQGPRDYEQYF. In nucleotides, the CDR3 is TGTGCCAGCAGCCAAGGCCCCCGAGACTACGAGCAGTACTTC. J is TRBJ2-7 and V is TRBV3-1; no clear D gene. CDR1 is LGHDT, CDR2 YNNKEL, per germline (reference sequence). V shed 1 base and J shed 3 bases, with 10 bases lying between them. The CDR3 is made up of 14 amino acids.